The present T cell receptor beta chain was sequenced within a study of cytomegalovirus exposure and HLA in healthy donors. Study background: From donors who were HLA-typed, an early data release held approximately 84 million unique TCRs.

60 Vbeta and 13 Jbeta primers were used in PCR. The data were produced by immunoSEQ multiplex PCR, yet TCRdb's version contains in-frame clones alone and is incomplete. Found here are 90,000 to 100,000 clones, around four fifths of them singletons; the top ten hold 4.5% to 6%. Trimming cost V 4 bases and J 4 bases, with 10 bases left between them. The V gene's germline CDR1 is SQVTM and CDR2 ANQGSEA. CDR3 length: 12 amino acids. The sample consisted of PBMCs. The receptor comes from a woman aged 40-49 years in good health and CMV-seronegative. This chain uses TRBV29-1 with TRBJ2-5, with TRBD1 as a possible D gene (5 bases). CDR3 in DNA: TGCAGCGTTGGGGGCCTTGGAGAGACCCAGTACTTC. Its translation: CSVGGLGETQYF.